This T cell receptor beta chain was recorded in a study of blood T cell repertoires in COVID-19 (dated by TCRdb to the early 2020s). About the study as a whole: Samples from collaborators originated in the United States, Italy and Spain and spanned both the acute and convalescent phases of COVID-19. The material from the prospective study consisted of cDNA or gDNA derived from T cells, B-cell-depleted T cells, or PBMCs. The dataset comprised deeply sampled blood TCRbeta repertoires from subjects exposed to, actively infected with, or recovered from COVID-19. The repertoires were made available in a free public database intended to serve as a resource for research on the immune response to SARS-CoV-2. Samples were obtained from the ongoing ImmuneRACE study (first 160 participants) and from 1,200 or so subjects provided by 6 global collaborators. A de-identified subject ID, COVID-19 status, age in years and sex were almost always included in the sample metadata. Where available, HLA class I and class II types were taken from metadata supplied by the sample provider and were not determined by assay-based typing.

This clone was seen a few times. The antigen it binds to is not known. Base qualities are not at hand, and no much larger clone is one base apart. General study outcomes and caveats: How much clinical and demographic metadata was included differed by source and by participant, and the metadata was provided uncurated.

The CDR3 starts with the cysteine, ends with the phenylalanine, and has 19 residues. The sequence is cut down to CDR3 DNA, 57 bases in frame from base 1. CDR1 MGHRA and CDR2 YSYEKL were looked up in the germline V gene. V ends up 4 bases short and J 2 bases short, with an unmatched junction base count of 18. In the prospective study, participants were about 18 to 90 years old, resided in about two dozen geographic areas of the United States, and were enrolled through a virtual design. Cohort assignment in the prospective study relied on participant-reported clinical history from a screening survey and a study questionnaire. In the prospective study, mobile phlebotomists collected whole blood, serum and a nasopharyngeal or oropharyngeal swab from each participant. Additional blood draws and questionnaires over an approximately 2-month period could optionally be provided by prospective study participants. Before DNA extraction, prospective study blood samples were shipped either frozen or at room temperature.

TCRbeta CDR3 regions were amplified from genomic DNA by means of the immunoSEQ Assay, a bias-controlled multiplex PCR. In the authors' own workflow: The number of nucleated cells in each sample was estimated from the amplification of reference gene primers within the assay. To quantify the absolute abundance of each unique TCRbeta CDR3 rearrangement, sequence reads were collapsed and filtered. For each sample, productive Simpson clonality was calculated by taking the square root of Simpson's diversity index across productive rearrangements. TCRdb took this table from immuneACCESS and kept in-frame rearrangements with V and J called. Such tables lack part of the clones; where checked against another copy, unresolved V genes explain under half of the gap, and the rest is unexplained. The V and J calls and clone size are taken from that table; D and trimming were inferred from the DNA. The sample table shows a few hundred thousand clones, and about 86% are seen once. Jointly, the top ten make up under 5% of the sample.

Recombination joined TRBV4-1 with TRBJ2-5, and 8 junction bases match TRBD2. The sequencing input was PBMCs or T cells enriched from blood (not recorded which). The TCR sequence derives from a man aged 25-40 years with acute COVID-19. The CDR3 reads CASSPSGGRGQRGQETQYF. The sequenced DNA: TGCGCCAGCAGCCCCTCGGGAGGTCGGGGTCAGCGGGGGCAAGAGACCCAGTACTTC.